This TCR beta chain was identified during a study of blood T cell repertoires in COVID-19. As for the study in general: T cells, B-cell-depleted T cells, or PBMCs supplied cDNA or gDNA.

This CDR3 is built from 11 residues. The V end was cut by 6 bases, the J end by 6 bases, with 8 bases between. Germline loops: CDR1 MNHEY, CDR2 SVGAGI. Study members were between roughly 18 and 89 years old and lived in 20 to 25 US regions. Original processing methods: It was from reference gene primer amplification that nucleated cell counts were estimated. Measured with immunoSEQ multiplex PCR; TCRdb has only the in-frame clones, and not every one. V, J and clone size are those of that table, while D and trimming were read from the DNA. The sample consists of about 480,000 clones, approximately 88% of them appearing once.

This chain uses TRBV6-5 with TRBJ1-2; D is ambiguous. The TCR originated in a woman between 40 and 50 years old who had recovered from COVID-19. The sample taken for sequencing was PBMCs or T cells enriched from blood (not recorded which). DNA for the CDR3: TGTGCCAGCAGGAACTTACATGGCTACACCTTC. Its translation is CASRNLHGYTF.